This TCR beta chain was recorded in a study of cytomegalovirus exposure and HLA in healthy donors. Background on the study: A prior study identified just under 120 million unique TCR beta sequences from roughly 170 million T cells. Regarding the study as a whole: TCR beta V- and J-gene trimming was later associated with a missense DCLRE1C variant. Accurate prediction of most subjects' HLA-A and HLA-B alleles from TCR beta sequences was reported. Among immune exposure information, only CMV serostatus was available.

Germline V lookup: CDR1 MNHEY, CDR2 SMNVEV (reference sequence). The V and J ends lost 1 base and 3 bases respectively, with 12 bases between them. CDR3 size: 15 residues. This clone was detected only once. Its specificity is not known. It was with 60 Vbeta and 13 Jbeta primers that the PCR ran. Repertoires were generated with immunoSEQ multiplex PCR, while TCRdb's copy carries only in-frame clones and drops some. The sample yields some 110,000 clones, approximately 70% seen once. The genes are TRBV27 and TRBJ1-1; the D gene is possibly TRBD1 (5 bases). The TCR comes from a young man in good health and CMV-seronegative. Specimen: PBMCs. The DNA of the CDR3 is TGTGCCAGCAGTTTATTCCAGGGATGGGACACTGAAGCTTTCTTT. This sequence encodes CASSLFQGWDTEAFF.